This TCR beta chain was profiled in a study of molecular identifiers for immune sequencing clone quantification. Libraries of bulk TCR were made by previously described methods (with listed TCR primers). TCRdb ran MiXCR on the PCR reads and lists one entry per CDR3 protein. Here the sample spans about 640,000 distinct CDR3 sequences, approximately 20% being singletons. The CDR3 extends over 13 amino acids. Germline CDR1 is DFQATT and CDR2 is SNEGSKA (reference sequence). Comment on this clonotype: This sequence may be a read error, since a much larger clone differs from it by one base.

The rearrangement joins TRBV20-1 to TRBJ2-7; the D gene is possibly TRBD2 (6 bases). This TCR derives from a human donor in good health. Some libraries in this study had Jurkat cell RNA spiked in. Sequencing was performed on naive CD8+ T cells from blood, with Jurkat cell RNA spiked in. Described subset: FACS-sorted CD8+CD4-CCR7+CD45RA+ naive T cells. Here the CDR3 reads CSARDYTSYERYF. CDR3 sequence (DNA): TGCAGTGCTAGAGATTATACTAGCTACGAGCGGTACTTC.